These 8 T cell receptor beta chains were all obtained from the same sample, sequenced in a study of PD-1 blockade in mismatch repair-deficient tumors. The protocol was immunoSEQ multiplex PCR, while the TCRdb copy is restricted to in-frame clones and leaves out a portion. Of 95,000 to 150,000 clones in the sample, around 86% are singletons; the top ten hold approximately 15%. Sequenced here: peripheral blood, sampled 44 weeks after starting pembrolizumab. The receptors here all came from an adult with mismatch repair-deficient cancer.

The chain has TRBV11-2 and TRBJ1-2, with TRBD1 matching over 9 bases. V dropped 5 bases and J dropped 2; count of bases not matched to a gene: 6. Germline CDR1 reads SGHAT; CDR2 reads FQNNGV. The CDR3 runs 15 residues. CDR3 residues: CASSTHRGLNYGYTF. The CDR3 coding sequence is TGTGCCAGCAGCACCCACAGGGGGCTGAACTATGGCTACACCTTC.

About this clone: The junction does not match germline at one end; this may be a read error. The rearrangement uses TRBV4-3 and TRBJ2-5; TRBD2 is a possible D gene (5 bases). From germline, CDR1 is LGHNA and CDR2 YSLEER. The CDR3 is made up of 16 amino acids. The CDR3 sequence is CASSHWRTRRQETQHF. CDR3 sequence (DNA): TGCGCCAGCAGCCATTGGAGAACTAGGCGCCAAGAGACCCAGCACTTC.

A few counts support this clone. This chain links TRBV9 with TRBJ1-3; no firm D call. The germline V gene encodes CDR1 SGDLS and CDR2 YYNGEE. The V end was cut by 3 bases, the J end by 0 bases, with 7 bases between. The CDR3 is 14 amino acids. DNA for the CDR3: TGTGCCAGCAGCGGCCGACACTCTGGAAACACCATATATTTT. This gives the protein CASSGRHSGNTIYF.

Written as DNA, the CDR3 is TGTGCCAGCAGCCAAGACCCCGACCCTCGGGGTGCGCAGTATTTT. Translated, it gives CASSQDPDPRGAQYF. V gene TRBV4-2 combines with J gene TRBJ2-3, with D perhaps TRBD2 (5 bases). Trimming removed 0 bases at V and 10 bases at J, with 17 bases between. Looked up from germline, CDR1 is LGHNA and CDR2 is YNFKEQ. This CDR3 comprises 15 residues.

The chain couples TRBV7-2 to TRBJ1-1; D gene unclear. The CDR3 totals 14 residues. V lost 4 bases and J lost 0, with 9 bases in between. Per the germline V gene, CDR1 is SGHTA and CDR2 is FQGNSA. The DNA of the CDR3 is TGTGCCAGCAGCTCGGGCCCTCTGAACACTGAAGCTTTCTTT. As protein: CASSSGPLNTEAFF.

The rearrangement joins TRBV10-3 to TRBJ2-7, with TRBD1 identical over 10 bases. The CDR3 extends over 15 amino acids. V shed 3 bases and J 6 bases; nucleotides not matched to a gene: 8. Germline assignment: CDR1 ENHRY and CDR2 SYGVKD. This chain's CDR3 is CAISDPRQGAIEQYF. The CDR3 nucleotides read TGTGCCATCAGTGATCCCCGACAGGGGGCGATCGAGCAGTACTTC.

The gene calls are TRBV11-2 and TRBJ2-7; D is possibly TRBD1 (6 bases). The germline CDR1 and CDR2 sequences are SGHAT and FQNNGV. V lost 5 bases and J 3 bases, leaving 11 bases between the germline ends. The CDR3 covers 13 residues. The CDR3 sequence: CASSPGTYYEQYF. CDR3 nucleotide sequence: TGTGCCAGCAGCCCCGGGACATACTACGAGCAGTACTTC.

The chain couples TRBV30 to TRBJ1-2, with D uncertain. This CDR3 contains 16 residues. In germline, CDR1 is GTSNPN, CDR2 SVGIG (reference sequence). The V gene lost 2 bases and the J gene lost 4 bases, with 20 bases spanning the gap. The CDR3 loop reads CAWSKSGGVVGYGYTF. Here the CDR3 DNA reads TGTGCCTGGAGTAAGTCCGGTGGGGTCGTGGGCTATGGCTACACCTTC.